Below are 6 T cell receptor beta chains sequenced from a single sample in a study of blood T cell repertoires in COVID-19. The table came from immunoSEQ multiplex PCR; TCRdb's copy has only in-frame clones and leaves some out. The sample shows just over 250,000 clones, 87% of them seen only once. The sequencing sample was made of peripheral blood. The receptors were gathered from a woman aged 50 to 65 with acute or convalescent COVID-19.

V and J are TRBV28 and TRBJ1-3; 8 bases are a match to TRBD1. Germline V lookup: CDR1 MDHEN, CDR2 SYDVKM. The CDR3 is made up of 17 amino acids. Losses at the gene ends were 7 bases for V and 4 bases for J; bases not matched to a gene: 15. CDR3 protein: CASIRTTGASSGNTIYF. For the CDR3, the DNA is TGTGCCAGCATAAGGACGACAGGGGCGTCTTCGGGAAACACCATATATTTT.

V is TRBV11-3 and J is TRBJ1-1; 10 nucleotides align to TRBD1. Germline V gene lookup returns CDR1 SGHNT and CDR2 YENEEA. The V gene end was trimmed by 5 bases and the J gene end by 1 base; junction bases not matched to a gene: 4. The CDR3 is 15 residues long. The CDR3 DNA sequence: TGTGCCAGCAGCCCCGGACAGGGGGAGAACACTGAAGCTTTCTTT. This encodes CASSPGQGENTEAFF.

The table lists this clone with a count of one. The chain employs TRBV28 and TRBJ2-7; D is uncertain. CDR3 length: 14 residues. Germline CDR1 MDHEN, CDR2 SYDVKM. Trimming took 5 bases from V and 2 from J, leaving 13 bases between them. The CDR3 DNA follows: TGTGCCAGCAGTCCCGACATCTACCCCTACGAGCAGTACTTC. As protein: CASSPDIYPYEQYF.

This clone showed up just once. The chain combines TRBV29-1 with TRBJ1-2, with D uncertain. The CDR3 runs to 14 residues. V was shortened by 1 base and J by 4 bases, with 13 bases between the two germline ends. CDR1 is SQVTM, CDR2 ANQGSEA, per germline. Here the CDR3 reads CSVEGGADSYGYTF. The CDR3 bases are TGCAGCGTTGAAGGGGGAGCGGATTCCTATGGCTACACCTTC.

The rearrangement joins TRBV5-4 to TRBJ2-5; D possibly corresponds to TRBD2 (5 bases). V lost 0 bases to trimming and J lost 3 bases, with 12 bases between them. Germline lookup yields CDR1 SGHNT and CDR2 YYREEE (reference sequence). This CDR3 region has 15 residues. The CDR3 loop reads CASSLGETRKETQYF. The CDR3 region has the DNA TGTGCCAGCAGCTTGGGGGAGACAAGAAAAGAGACCCAGTACTTC.

The chain employs TRBV5-6 and TRBJ1-4; the match to TRBD1 covers 7 bases. Germline CDR1 reads SGHDT; CDR2 reads YYEEEE. The V gene end was trimmed by 2 bases and the J gene end by 7 bases; junction bases not matched to a gene: 5. This CDR3 is 14 amino acids long. DNA of the CDR3: TGTGCCAGCAGCTTAGACAGGGATGGTGAAAAACTGTTTTTT. Its translation: CASSLDRDGEKLFF.